The T cell receptor beta chain under discussion was sequenced for a study of STAT3 mutations in large granular lymphocyte leukemia. General study findings and limits: No sample exists from the first appearance of each clone. Every T-LGLL patient had at least one immunodominant TCRbeta clonotype. In several patients, dominant TCR clone burden exceeded STAT3 mutant burden, suggesting STAT3 mutation arose secondarily. In about 35% of the 18 patients, new TCR clonotypes emerged after therapy.

The table came from immunoSEQ multiplex PCR; TCRdb's copy has only in-frame clones and leaves some out. Of more than 25,000 clones listed, 60% to 85% were seen once; the top ten hold approximately 28%. As to this clone: Its matching antigen is unknown. The germline gene is not matched at one end of the junction; a read error may be the cause.

Germline V CDR1 and CDR2: KGHSH, LQKENI. The CDR3 length is 13 residues. Input material: peripheral blood mononuclear cells. The TCR originated in a woman in her forties or fifties with T-cell large granular lymphocyte leukemia. Some clones in this sample may be carry-over from other donors' samples. This chain uses TRBV18 with TRBJ1-4, with 9 bases that match TRBD1. CDR3: CASSPIDRGTAVF. In nucleotides, the CDR3 is TGTGCCAGCTCACCAATAGACAGGGGGACGGCGGTTTTT. The full variable domain, completed using reference TRBV18 and TRBJ1-4, is NAGVMQNPRHLVRRRGQEARLRCSPMKGHSHVYWYRQLPEEGLKFMVYLQKENIIDESGMPKERFSAEFPKEGPSILRIQQVVRGDSAAYFCASSPIDRGTAVFGSGTQLSVL.